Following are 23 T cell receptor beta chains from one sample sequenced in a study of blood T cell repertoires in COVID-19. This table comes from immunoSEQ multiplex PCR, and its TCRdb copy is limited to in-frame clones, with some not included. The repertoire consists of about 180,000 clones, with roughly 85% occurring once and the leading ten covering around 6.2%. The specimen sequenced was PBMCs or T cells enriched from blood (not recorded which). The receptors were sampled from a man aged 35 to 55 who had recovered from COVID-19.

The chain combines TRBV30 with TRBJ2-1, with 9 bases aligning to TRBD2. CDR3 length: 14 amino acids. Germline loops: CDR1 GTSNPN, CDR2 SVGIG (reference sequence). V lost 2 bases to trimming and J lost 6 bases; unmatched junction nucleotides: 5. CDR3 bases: TGTGCCTGGAGTCCGGGACTAGCATCCAATGAGCAGTTCTTC. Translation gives CAWSPGLASNEQFF.

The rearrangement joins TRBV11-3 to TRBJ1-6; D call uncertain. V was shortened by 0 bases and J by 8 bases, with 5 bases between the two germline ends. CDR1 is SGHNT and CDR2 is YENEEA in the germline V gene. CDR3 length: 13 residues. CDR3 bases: TGTGCCAGCAGCTTAGATAGCTATTCACCCCTCCACTTT. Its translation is CASSLDSYSPLHF.

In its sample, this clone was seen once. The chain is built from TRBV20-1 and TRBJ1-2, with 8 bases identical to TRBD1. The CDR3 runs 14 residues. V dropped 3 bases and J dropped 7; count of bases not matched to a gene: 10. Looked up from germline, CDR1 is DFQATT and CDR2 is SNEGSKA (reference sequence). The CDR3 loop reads CSASPDRGPSGYTF. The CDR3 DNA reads TGCAGTGCTAGTCCCGACAGGGGCCCTTCTGGCTACACCTTC.

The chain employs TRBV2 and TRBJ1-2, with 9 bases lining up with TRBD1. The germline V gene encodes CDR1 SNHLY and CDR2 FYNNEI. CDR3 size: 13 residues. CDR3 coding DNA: TGTGCTACATACGGGGACAGGGTTTATGGCTACACCTTC. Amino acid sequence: CATYGDRVYGYTF.

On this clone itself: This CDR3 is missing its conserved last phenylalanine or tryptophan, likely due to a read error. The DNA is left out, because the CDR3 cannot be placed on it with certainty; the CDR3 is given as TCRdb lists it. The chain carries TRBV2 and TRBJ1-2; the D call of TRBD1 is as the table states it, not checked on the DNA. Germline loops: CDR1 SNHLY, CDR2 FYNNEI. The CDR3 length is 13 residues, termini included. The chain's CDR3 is CASQGRGNTPDTL.

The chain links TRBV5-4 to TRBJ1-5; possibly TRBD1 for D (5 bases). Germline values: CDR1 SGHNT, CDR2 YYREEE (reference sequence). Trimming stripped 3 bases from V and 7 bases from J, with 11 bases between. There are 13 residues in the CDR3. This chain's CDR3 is CASSSEQGQPQHF. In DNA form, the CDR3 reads TGTGCCAGCAGCTCGGAGCAGGGACAGCCCCAGCATTTT.

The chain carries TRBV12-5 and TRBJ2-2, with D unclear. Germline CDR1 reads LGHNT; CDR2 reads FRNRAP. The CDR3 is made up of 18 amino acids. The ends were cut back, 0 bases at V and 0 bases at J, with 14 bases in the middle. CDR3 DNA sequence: TGTGCTAGTGGTTTGGTACTGGGCCGGCAGTCGAACACCGGGGAGCTGTTTTTT. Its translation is CASGLVLGRQSNTGELFF.

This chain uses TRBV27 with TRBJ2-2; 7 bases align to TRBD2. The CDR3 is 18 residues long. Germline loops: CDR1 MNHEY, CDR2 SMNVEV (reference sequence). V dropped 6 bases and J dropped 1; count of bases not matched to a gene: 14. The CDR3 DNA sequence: TGTGCCAGCAGCCCTCAATACGTCCGGGAGGTGAACACCGGGGAGCTGTTTTTT. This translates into CASSPQYVREVNTGELFF.

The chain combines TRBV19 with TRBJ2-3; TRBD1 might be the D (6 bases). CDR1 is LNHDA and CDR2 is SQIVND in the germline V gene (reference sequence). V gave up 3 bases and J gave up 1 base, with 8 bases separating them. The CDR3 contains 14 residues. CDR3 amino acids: CASSIYRGTDTQYF. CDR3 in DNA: TGTGCCAGTAGTATCTACAGGGGCACAGATACGCAGTATTTT. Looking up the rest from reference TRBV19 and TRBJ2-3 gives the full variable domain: DGGITQSPKYLFRKEGQNVTLSCEQNLNHDAMYWYRQDPGQGLRLIYYSQIVNDFQKGDIAEGYSVSREKKESFPLTVTSAQKNPTAFYLCASSIYRGTDTQYFGPGTRLTVL.

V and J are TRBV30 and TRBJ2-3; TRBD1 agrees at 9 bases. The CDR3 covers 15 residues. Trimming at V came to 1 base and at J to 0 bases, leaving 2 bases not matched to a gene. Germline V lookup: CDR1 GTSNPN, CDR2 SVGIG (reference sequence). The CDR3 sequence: CAWSGTGASTDTQYF. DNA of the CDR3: TGTGCCTGGAGTGGGACAGGGGCAAGCACAGATACGCAGTATTTT.

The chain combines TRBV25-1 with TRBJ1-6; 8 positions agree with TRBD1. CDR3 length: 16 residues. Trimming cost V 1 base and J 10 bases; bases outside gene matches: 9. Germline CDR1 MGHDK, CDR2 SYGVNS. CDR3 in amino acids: CASSEWRRQGMSPLHF. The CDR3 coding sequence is TGTGCCAGCAGTGAATGGAGGAGACAGGGGATGTCACCCCTCCACTTT.

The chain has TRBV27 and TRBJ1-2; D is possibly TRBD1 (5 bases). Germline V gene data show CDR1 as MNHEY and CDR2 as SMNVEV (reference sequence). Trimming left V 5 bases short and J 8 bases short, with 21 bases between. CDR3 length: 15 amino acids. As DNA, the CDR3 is TGTGCCAGCAGTCTACAATTCACAGGACTAGGAGGCTACACCTTC. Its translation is CASSLQFTGLGGYTF.

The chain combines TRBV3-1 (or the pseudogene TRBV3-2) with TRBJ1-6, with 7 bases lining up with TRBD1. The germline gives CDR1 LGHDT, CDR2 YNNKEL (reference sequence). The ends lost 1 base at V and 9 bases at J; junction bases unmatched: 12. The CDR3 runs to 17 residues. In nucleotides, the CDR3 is TGTGCCAGCAGCCAAGCGGGCCAGGGGGGCAGGGGTTCACCCCTCCACTTT. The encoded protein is CASSQAGQGGRGSPLHF.

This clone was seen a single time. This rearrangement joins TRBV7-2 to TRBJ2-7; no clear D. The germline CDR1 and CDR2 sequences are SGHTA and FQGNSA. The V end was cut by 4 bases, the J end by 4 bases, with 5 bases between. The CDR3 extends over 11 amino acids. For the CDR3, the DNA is TGTGCCAGCAGCTCCGAGTACGAGCAGTACTTC. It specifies CASSSEYEQYF.

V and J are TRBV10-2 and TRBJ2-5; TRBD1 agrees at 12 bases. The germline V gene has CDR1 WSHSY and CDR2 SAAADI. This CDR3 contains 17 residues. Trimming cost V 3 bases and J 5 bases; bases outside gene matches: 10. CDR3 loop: CASSEVGDRGLRETQYF. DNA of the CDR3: TGCGCCAGCAGTGAAGTGGGGGACAGGGGGCTCAGGGAGACCCAGTACTTC.

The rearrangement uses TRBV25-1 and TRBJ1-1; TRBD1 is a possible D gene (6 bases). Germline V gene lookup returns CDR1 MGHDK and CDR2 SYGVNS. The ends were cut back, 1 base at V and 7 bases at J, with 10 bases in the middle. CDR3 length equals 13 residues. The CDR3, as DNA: TGTGCCAGCAGTGAATGGACAGTAGATGAAGCTTTCTTT. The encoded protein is CASSEWTVDEAFF.

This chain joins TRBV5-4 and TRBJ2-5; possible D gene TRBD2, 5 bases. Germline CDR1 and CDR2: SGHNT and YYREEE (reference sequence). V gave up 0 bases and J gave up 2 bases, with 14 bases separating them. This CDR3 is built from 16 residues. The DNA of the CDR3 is TGTGCCAGCAGCTTGGTCTCGGGGATGGGGCAAGAGACCCAGTACTTC. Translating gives CASSLVSGMGQETQYF. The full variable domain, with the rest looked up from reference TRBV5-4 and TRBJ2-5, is ETGVTQSPTHLIKTRGQQVTLRCSSQSGHNTVSWYQQALGQGPQFIFQYYREEENGRGNFPPRFSGLQFPNYSSELNVNALELDDSALYLCASSLVSGMGQETQYFGPGTRLLVL.

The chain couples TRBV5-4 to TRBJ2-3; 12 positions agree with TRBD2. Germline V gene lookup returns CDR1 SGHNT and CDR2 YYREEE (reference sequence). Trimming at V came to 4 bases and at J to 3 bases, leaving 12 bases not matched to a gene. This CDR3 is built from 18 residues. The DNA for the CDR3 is TGTGCCAGCAGCATGATTATCTCGGGACTAGCGGGTACAGATACGCAGTATTTT. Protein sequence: CASSMIISGLAGTDTQYF.

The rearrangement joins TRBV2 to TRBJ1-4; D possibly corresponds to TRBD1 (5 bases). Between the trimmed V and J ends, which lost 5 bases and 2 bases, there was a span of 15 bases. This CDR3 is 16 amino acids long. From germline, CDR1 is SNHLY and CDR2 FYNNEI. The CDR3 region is CASSLSRVATNEKLFF. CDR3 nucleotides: TGTGCCAGCAGTCTGTCCAGGGTCGCCACTAATGAAAAACTGTTTTTT.

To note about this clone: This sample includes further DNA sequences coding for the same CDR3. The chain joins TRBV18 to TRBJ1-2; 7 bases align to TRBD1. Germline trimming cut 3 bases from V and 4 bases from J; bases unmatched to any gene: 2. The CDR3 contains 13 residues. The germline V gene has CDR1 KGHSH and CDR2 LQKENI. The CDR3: CASSPDRAYGYTF. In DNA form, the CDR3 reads TGTGCCAGCTCACCCGACAGGGCCTATGGCTACACCTTC.

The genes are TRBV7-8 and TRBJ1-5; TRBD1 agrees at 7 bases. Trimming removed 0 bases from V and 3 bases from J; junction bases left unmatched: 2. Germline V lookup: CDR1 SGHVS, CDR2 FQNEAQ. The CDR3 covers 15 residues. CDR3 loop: CASSLAGQHNQPQHF. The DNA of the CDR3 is TGTGCCAGCAGCTTAGCGGGACAGCACAATCAGCCCCAGCATTTT.

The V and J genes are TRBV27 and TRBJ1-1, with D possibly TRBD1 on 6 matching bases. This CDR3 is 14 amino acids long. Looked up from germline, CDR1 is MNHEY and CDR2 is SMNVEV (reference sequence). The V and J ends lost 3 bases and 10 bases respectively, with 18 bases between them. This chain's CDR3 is CASSFSGGATGAFF. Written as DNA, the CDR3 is TGTGCCAGCAGTTTCTCGGGGGGGGCTACGGGAGCTTTCTTT.

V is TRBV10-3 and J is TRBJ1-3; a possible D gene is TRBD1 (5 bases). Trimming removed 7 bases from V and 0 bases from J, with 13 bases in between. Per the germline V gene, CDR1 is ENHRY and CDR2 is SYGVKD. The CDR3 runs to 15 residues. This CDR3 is CAIKAQGISGNTIYF. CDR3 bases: TGTGCCATCAAGGCCCAGGGTATCTCTGGAAACACCATATATTTT.